This entry lists 20 T cell receptor beta chains sequenced from one sample in a study of graft-versus-host responses after intestinal transplantation. Produced via immunoSEQ multiplex PCR; TCRdb's table is partial and in-frame only. The table lists approximately 14,000 clones, about 36% of them singletons. The material was alloreactive CD4+ T cells from a mixed lymphocyte reaction culture, obtained before intestinal transplant. The subset was: CFSE-low proliferating T cells sorted from roughly 6-day pre-transplant mixed lymphocyte reaction (GvH or HvG direction). These receptors were obtained from a human patient who received an intestinal transplant.

The chain couples TRBV15 to TRBJ1-6, with D tentatively TRBD1 (5 bases). CDR1 is LNHNV and CDR2 is YYDKDF in the germline V gene (reference sequence). Trimming removed 1 base at V and 12 bases at J, with 10 bases between. This CDR3 has 13 residues. The CDR3 DNA follows: TGTGCCACCAGCAGAGTTGGACAAGGACCCCTCCACTTT. It translates to CATSRVGQGPLHF.

V and J are TRBV6-6 and TRBJ2-7; 10 bases line up with TRBD1. J was trimmed by 6 bases and V by 2 bases; bases with no gene match: 10. The CDR3 is made up of 16 amino acids. Germline V gives CDR1 MNHNY, CDR2 SVGAGI (reference sequence). The CDR3 DNA follows: TGTGCCAGCAGTTACGACCGACAGGGGGCTGGAGGCGAGCAGTACTTC. Protein product: CASSYDRQGAGGEQYF.

J is TRBJ2-6 and V is TRBV14; 10 nucleotides align to TRBD1. CDR3 length equals 16 residues. With 5 bases clipped from V and 4 bases from J, the junction kept 5 bases outside the gene matches. The germline CDR1 and CDR2 sequences are SGHDN and FVKESK. CDR3 in amino acids: CASSAGQGTGANVLTF. CDR3 nucleotides: TGTGCCAGCAGCGCGGGACAGGGGACCGGGGCCAACGTCCTGACTTTC.

This clone is categorized as medium-sized (0.01 to 0.1%). V gene TRBV2 combines with J gene TRBJ2-3; 7 bases are shared with TRBD2. The CDR3 has 15 amino acids. Unmatched junction bases numbered 3, after V lost 0 bases and J lost 3 bases. Germline V lookup: CDR1 SNHLY, CDR2 FYNNEI. CDR3 region: CASSEARAGTDTQYF. In nucleotides, the CDR3 is TGTGCCAGCAGTGAAGCGCGAGCGGGGACAGATACGCAGTATTTT.

The J gene is TRBJ2-7, the V gene TRBV6-6; TRBD2 might be the D (7 bases). The CDR3 has 13 amino acids. The V gene lost 6 bases and the J gene lost 6 bases, with 15 bases spanning the gap. Germline CDR1 reads MNHNY; CDR2 reads SVGAGI (reference sequence). CDR3 in DNA: TGTGCCAGCAGCCCCCGGGGGGCCAGCGAGCAGTACTTC. Protein product: CASSPRGASEQYF.

The chain links TRBV7-8 to TRBJ1-6; 7 bases align to TRBD1. The CDR3 runs to 19 residues. Germline lookup yields CDR1 SGHVS and CDR2 FQNEAQ. V shed 6 bases, J shed 7 bases, and the junction held 21 bases outside the gene matches. This chain's CDR3 is CASSLRGTGDSPGNSPLHF. The CDR3 DNA is TGTGCCAGCAGTCTAAGGGGCACAGGGGACTCCCCGGGGAATTCACCCCTCCACTTT. The whole variable domain, filled in from reference TRBV7-8 and TRBJ1-6, reads GAGVSQSPRYKVAKRGQDVALRCDPISGHVSLFWYQQALGQGPEFLTYFQNEAQLDKSGLPSDRFFAERPEGSVSTLKIQRTQQEDSAVYLCASSLRGTGDSPGNSPLHFGNGTRLTVT.

The V gene is TRBV4-1, the J gene TRBJ2-6; TRBD2 matches 10 bases. V dropped 2 bases and J dropped 0; count of bases not matched to a gene: 4. Germline loops: CDR1 MGHRA, CDR2 YSYEKL. The CDR3 length is 18 residues. CDR3 amino acids: CASSQFGLAVSGANVLTF. CDR3 DNA: TGCGCCAGCAGCCAATTTGGACTAGCGGTCTCTGGGGCCAACGTCCTGACTTTC.

The rearrangement links TRBV4-3 to TRBJ2-7, with TRBD2 matching 7 bases. The CDR3 has 15 residues. CDR1 and CDR2 from the germline V gene are LGHNA and YSLEER. The trim removed 3 bases at V and 2 bases at J, leaving 7 bases unmatched. The CDR3 here is CASSQGRVSTYEQYF. The CDR3 DNA sequence: TGCGCCAGCAGCCAGGGGAGGGTCTCGACCTACGAGCAGTACTTC.

The chain joins TRBV5-8 to TRBJ2-5; 7 nucleotides match TRBD1. The V gene's germline CDR1 is SGHTS and CDR2 YDEGEE. V lost 2 bases to trimming and J lost 0 bases; unmatched junction nucleotides: 10. The CDR3 length is 17 residues. The CDR3 DNA sequence: TGTGCCAGCAGCTTTCTATTCGGGACAGCCGACCAAGAGACCCAGTACTTC. This sequence encodes CASSFLFGTADQETQYF.

The rearrangement links TRBV6-4 to TRBJ2-1; TRBD1 agrees at 7 bases. Germline CDR1 reads MRHNA; CDR2 reads SNTAGT. The CDR3 length is 14 residues. The J segment lost 6 bases and the V segment lost 5 bases, leaving 7 bases of the junction unmatched. The DNA of the CDR3 is TGTGCCAGCAGTTTGTCGACAGGGACCAATGAGCAGTTCTTC. Protein sequence: CASSLSTGTNEQFF.

The CDR3 region has the DNA TGCAGCGCGGCCGGGACAGTGCCCGGGGAGCTGTTTTTT. It translates to CSAAGTVPGELFF. This chain joins TRBV29-1 and TRBJ2-2; 7 nucleotides line up with TRBD1. From germline, CDR1 is SQVTM and CDR2 ANQGSEA. The CDR3 has 13 residues. V gave up 7 bases and J gave up 6 bases; unmatched junction bases: 8.

This chain joins TRBV7-2 and TRBJ2-7; TRBD2 aligns across 8 bases. The CDR3 consists of 15 residues. Germline-derived CDR1 and CDR2 are SGHTA and FQGNSA. The J segment lost 1 base and the V segment lost 3 bases, leaving 5 bases of the junction unmatched. The CDR3 region is CASSFIIAGSYEQYF. In nucleotides, the CDR3 is TGTGCCAGCAGCTTCATAATAGCGGGGTCCTACGAGCAGTACTTC.

This clone was found a few times. V usage is TRBV10-3 and J usage is TRBJ1-4, with D uncertain. Germline CDR1 ENHRY, CDR2 SYGVKD. Trimming stripped 0 bases from V and 5 bases from J, with 10 bases between. The length of the CDR3 is 15 residues. The CDR3 DNA reads as TGTGCCATCAGTGAGTCACGGTTCCTAAATGAAAAACTGTTTTTT. Its translation: CAISESRFLNEKLFF.

In this sample, this clone turned up a few times. This chain uses TRBV10-3 with TRBJ1-1, with a possible D match to TRBD1 (5 bases). Germline CDR1 reads ENHRY; CDR2 reads SYGVKD. The CDR3 spans 13 residues. V shed 5 bases and J shed 1 base, with 8 bases lying between them. The CDR3 loop reads CAISFTGNTEAFF. The DNA for the CDR3 is TGTGCCATCAGTTTCACAGGGAACACTGAAGCTTTCTTT.

This clone occurred once. The rearrangement joins TRBV10-3 to TRBJ1-2; 10 positions match TRBD1. J was trimmed by 5 bases and V by 6 bases; bases with no gene match: 3. This CDR3 has 13 residues. Germline V gene data show CDR1 as ENHRY and CDR2 as SYGVKD. CDR3: CAIRLDRGYGYTF. The CDR3 DNA follows: TGTGCCATCAGACTGGACAGGGGGTATGGCTACACCTTC.

The DNA of the CDR3 is TGTGCCAGCTCACCAGAGACAGGGCGTTCACCCCTCCACTTT. This gives the protein CASSPETGRSPLHF. V is TRBV18 and J is TRBJ1-6; 7 bases are shared with TRBD1. In germline, CDR1 is KGHSH, CDR2 LQKENI. The junction had 4 bases not matched to a gene; V was cut back by 2 bases and J by 9 bases. CDR3 length: 14 amino acids. The full variable domain, in which reference TRBV18 and TRBJ1-6 provide the parts outside the CDR3, is NAGVMQNPRHLVRRRGQEARLRCSPMKGHSHVYWYRQLPEEGLKFMVYLQKENIIDESGMPKERFSAEFPKEGPSILRIQQVVRGDSAAYFCASSPETGRSPLHFGNGTRLTVT.

This clone was detected a few times. This CDR3 is CASSLAGLAGGTTQYF. As DNA, the CDR3 is TGTGCCAGCAGCTTGGCGGGACTAGCGGGGGGGACTACGCAGTATTTT. The chain uses TRBV7-8 and TRBJ2-3, with 16 bases aligning to TRBD2. In germline, CDR1 is SGHVS, CDR2 FQNEAQ. Losses at the gene ends were 3 bases for V and 8 bases for J; bases not matched to a gene: 5. The CDR3 has 16 amino acids.

The chain has TRBV18 and TRBJ1-3; D gene ambiguous. The V end lost 4 bases, the J end lost 0 bases, and 13 bases lay between the germline ends. Germline assignment: CDR1 KGHSH and CDR2 LQKENI. The CDR3 length is 16 residues. The CDR3 bases are TGTGCCAGCTCACGCAAGACTGAACTCTCTGGAAACACCATATATTTT. This gives the protein CASSRKTELSGNTIYF. The whole variable domain, remainder taken from reference TRBV18 and TRBJ1-3, is NAGVMQNPRHLVRRRGQEARLRCSPMKGHSHVYWYRQLPEEGLKFMVYLQKENIIDESGMPKERFSAEFPKEGPSILRIQQVVRGDSAAYFCASSRKTELSGNTIYFGEGSWLTVV.

This rearrangement joins TRBV7-8 to TRBJ2-1, with unresolved D. The germline CDR1 and CDR2 sequences are SGHVS and FQNEAQ. The ends were cut back, 3 bases at V and 0 bases at J, with 9 bases in the middle. This CDR3 is built from 15 residues. CDR3 sequence reads: CASSFYVSSYNEQFF. The DNA of the CDR3 is TGTGCCAGCAGCTTTTATGTTAGCTCCTACAATGAGCAGTTCTTC. The entire variable domain, with the rest obtained from reference TRBV7-8 and TRBJ2-1, is as follows: GAGVSQSPRYKVAKRGQDVALRCDPISGHVSLFWYQQALGQGPEFLTYFQNEAQLDKSGLPSDRFFAERPEGSVSTLKIQRTQQEDSAVYLCASSFYVSSYNEQFFGPGTRLTVL.

The chain joins TRBV4-1 to TRBJ2-5; the match to TRBD2 covers 8 bases. Losses at the gene ends were 4 bases for V and 4 bases for J; bases not matched to a gene: 8. CDR3 length: 15 amino acids. CDR1 is MGHRA and CDR2 is YSYEKL in the germline V gene. CDR3 sequence reads: CASSLSSGGTETQYF. As DNA, the CDR3 is TGCGCCAGCAGCCTCTCTTCGGGGGGGACAGAGACCCAGTACTTC.